This is a list of T cell receptor beta chains from one sample in a study of identical twins. Using its own MiXCR run on the 5' RACE reads, TCRdb lists one record per CDR3 protein. The sample yields approximately 230,000 distinct CDR3 sequences, around 6.5% seen once. The same data also went into a second study, on T cells expressing NK-cell markers.

Sequencing input: CD8+ T cells sorted from blood. These receptors all come from a woman between 18 and 29 years old in good health. Each CDR3 is given with its conserved first and last residue. A D gene is named only where the DNA matches it firmly. Not all rows give a size; the values are once, few, many and, for expanded clones, a class.

TRBV7-9,TRBJ2-7,.,.,CASSPRTLGSYEQYF,TGTGCCAGCAGCCCGCGGACCCTGGGGTCCTACGAGCAGTACTTC
TRBV20-1,TRBJ2-1,many,TRBD1,CSATDRDAYNEQFF,TGCAGTGCTACCGACAGGGACGCCTACAATGAGCAGTTCTTC
TRBV12-3/TRBV12-4,TRBJ1-2,many,.,CASSLDGGYTF,TGTGCCAGCAGCCTCGACGGTGGCTACACCTTC
TRBV29-1,TRBJ2-7,few,TRBD1,CSAGGQAEQYF,TGCAGCGCCGGCGGACAGGCCGAGCAGTACTTC
TRBV6-5,TRBJ2-3,.,.,CASSYGSGRTDTQYF,TGTGCCAGCAGTTACGGTAGCGGCCGCACAGATACGCAGTATTTT
TRBV7-9,TRBJ2-1,few,.,CASSDHGQASSYNEQFF,TGTGCCAGCAGCGATCACGGACAAGCTTCCTCCTACAATGAGCAGTTCTTC
TRBV9,TRBJ2-1,.,TRBD2,CASSVGGGGMSYNEQFF,TGTGCCAGCAGCGTAGGCGGGGGGGGCATGTCCTACAATGAGCAGTTCTTC
TRBV6-1,TRBJ1-2,.,.,CASSPLQEGYGYTF,TGTGCCAGCAGCCCCCTGCAGGAAGGCTATGGCTACACCTTC
TRBV27,TRBJ2-1,.,TRBD2,CASHLSGSYPNEQFF,TGTGCCAGCCACCTCAGCGGGAGCTATCCCAATGAGCAGTTCTTC
TRBV15,TRBJ2-5,few,.,CATNIGQTQYF,TGTGCCACCAATATCGGCCAGACCCAGTACTTC
TRBV4-3,TRBJ2-1,few,.,CASSRSLVGASNEQFF,TGCGCCAGCAGCCGATCCCTAGTCGGGGCTAGCAATGAGCAGTTCTTC
TRBV6-4,TRBJ2-1,many,TRBD2,CASSDSRGGYNEQFF,TGTGCCAGCAGTGACTCGCGGGGGGGCTACAATGAGCAGTTCTTC
TRBV29-1,TRBJ1-4,.,.,CSVGLSHEKLFF,TGCAGCGTTGGGTTATCCCACGAAAAACTGTTTTTT
TRBV20-1,TRBJ2-1,few,TRBD2,CSAGLAGAYNEQFF,TGCAGTGCTGGACTAGCGGGCGCCTACAATGAGCAGTTCTTC
TRBV20-1,TRBJ1-2,few,.,CSAPSTVEEGYTF,TGCAGTGCTCCCTCCACCGTCGAGGAGGGCTACACCTTC
TRBV14,TRBJ2-1,many,.,CASSQDGFTPYNEQFF,TGTGCCAGCAGCCAAGATGGGTTTACACCTTACAATGAGCAGTTCTTC
TRBV6-6,TRBJ1-1,many,.,CASSRPGNTEAFF,TGTGCCAGCAGCCGACCGGGGAACACTGAAGCTTTCTTT
TRBV9,TRBJ2-1,.,TRBD2,CASSDGTSGRGDEQFF,TGTGCCAGCAGCGACGGGACTAGCGGGAGGGGGGATGAGCAGTTCTTC
TRBV6-2/TRBV6-3,TRBJ2-1,.,TRBD2,CASGRPRREVNEQFF,TGTGCCAGCGGGAGACCTAGGCGGGAGGTTAATGAGCAGTTCTTC
TRBV12-3/TRBV12-4,TRBJ2-1,many,.,CASSLVLGKLGMWGSSYNEQFF,TGTGCCAGCAGTTTAGTTTTGGGGAAATTAGGCATGTGGGGTAGCTCCTACAATGAGCAGTTCTTC
TRBV9,TRBJ2-1,few,TRBD2,CASSASGSLNEQFF,TGTGCCAGCAGCGCAAGCGGGAGTTTAAATGAGCAGTTCTTC
TRBV5-6,TRBJ2-7,few,.,CASSLGRKTYEQYF,TGTGCCAGCAGCCTCGGCCGGAAAACCTACGAGCAGTACTTC
TRBV6-2/TRBV6-3,TRBJ2-7,many,TRBD2,CASSYPRTSGYEQYF,TGTGCCAGCAGTTACCCCCGGACTAGCGGTTACGAGCAGTACTTC
TRBV20-1,TRBJ2-1,.,TRBD2,CSAPTSVSYNEQFF,TGCAGTGCCCCCACTAGCGTCTCCTACAATGAGCAGTTCTTC
TRBV28,TRBJ2-7,few,.,CASRGGSWTYEQYF,TGTGCCAGCCGAGGGGGGTCTTGGACCTACGAGCAGTACTTC
TRBV29-1,TRBJ2-7,few,TRBD2,CSIPSTSFHEQYF,TGCAGCATCCCCTCGACTAGCTTCCACGAGCAGTACTTC
TRBV10-1,TRBJ2-1,.,.,CASSEGTGANNEQFF,TGCGCCAGCAGTGAGGGGACCGGGGCTAACAATGAGCAGTTCTTC
TRBV5-6,TRBJ1-2,.,TRBD1,CASSWGQGGRYTF,TGTGCCAGCAGCTGGGGACAGGGTGGGCGCTACACCTTC
TRBV15,TRBJ2-3,.,.,CATSREGGDTQYF,TGTGCCACCAGCAGAGAAGGGGGAGATACGCAGTATTTT
TRBV5-6,TRBJ2-3,.,.,CAISFGTLWGDVGDTQYF,TGTGCCATCAGCTTCGGGACTCTCTGGGGGGACGTGGGAGATACGCAGTATTTT
TRBV9,TRBJ2-3,.,TRBD1,CASTLTGGTDTQYF,TGTGCCAGCACTTTGACAGGGGGGACAGATACGCAGTATTTT
TRBV30,TRBJ1-2,few,TRBD1,CAWINTGTGDIYYGYTF,TGTGCCTGGATTAATACCGGGACAGGGGATATTTACTATGGCTACACCTTC
TRBV7-2,TRBJ2-3,few,.,CASSPSGGSDTQYF,TGTGCCAGCAGCCCCAGTGGGGGTTCAGATACGCAGTATTTT
TRBV12-3/TRBV12-4,TRBJ1-1,many,.,CASSLGGMNTEAFF,TGTGCCAGCAGTTTAGGGGGAATGAACACTGAAGCTTTCTTT
TRBV5-5,TRBJ1-1,many,.,CASSPEVVNTEAFF,TGTGCCAGCAGCCCCGAAGTTGTGAACACTGAAGCTTTCTTT